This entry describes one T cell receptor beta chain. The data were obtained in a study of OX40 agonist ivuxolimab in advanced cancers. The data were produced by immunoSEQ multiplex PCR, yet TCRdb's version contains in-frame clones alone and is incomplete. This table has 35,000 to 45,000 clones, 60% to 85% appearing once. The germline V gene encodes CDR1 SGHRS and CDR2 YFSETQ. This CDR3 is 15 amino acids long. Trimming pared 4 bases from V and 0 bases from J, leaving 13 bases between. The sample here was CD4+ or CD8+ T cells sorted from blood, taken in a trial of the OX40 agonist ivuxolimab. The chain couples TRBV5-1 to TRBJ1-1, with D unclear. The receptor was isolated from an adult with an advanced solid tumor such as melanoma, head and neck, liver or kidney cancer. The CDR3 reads CASSPRTGLNTEAFF. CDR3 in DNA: TGCGCCAGCAGCCCTAGGACGGGATTGAACACTGAAGCTTTCTTT.